Below, 21 T cell receptor beta chains from the same sample are listed, as sequenced in a study of blood T cell repertoires in COVID-19. The repertoire was sequenced with immunoSEQ multiplex PCR; TCRdb's copy has only in-frame clones and lacks some. The sample lists fewer than 250,000 clones; approximately 90% were seen once. The sequencing sample was made of peripheral blood. The receptors here all came from a man aged 25-40 years with acute or convalescent COVID-19.

The chain joins TRBV30 to TRBJ2-2; TRBD2 agrees at 13 bases. CDR3 size: 17 residues. Germline V lookup: CDR1 GTSNPN, CDR2 SVGIG (reference sequence). The ends lost 3 bases at V and 3 bases at J; junction bases unmatched: 7. In DNA form, the CDR3 reads TGTGCCTGGAGGAGAGGGACTAGCGGGACAGACACCGGGGAGCTGTTTTTT. The encoded protein is CAWRRGTSGTDTGELFF. The whole variable domain, remainder taken from reference TRBV30 and TRBJ2-2, is SQTIHQWPATLVQPVGSPLSLECTVEGTSNPNLYWYRQAAGRGLQLLFYSVGIGQISSEVPQNLSASRPQDRQFILSSKKLLLSDSGFYLCAWRRGTSGTDTGELFFGEGSRLTVL.

This chain connects TRBV20-1 to TRBJ2-1; D remains ambiguous. CDR1 is DFQATT and CDR2 is SNEGSKA in the germline V gene (reference sequence). The V end was cut by 6 bases, the J end by 6 bases, with 9 bases between. The CDR3 loop spans 11 amino acids. Here the CDR3 DNA reads TGCAGTGCGTTTCTCCTCAATGAGCAGTTCTTC. Protein sequence: CSAFLLNEQFF.

The V and J genes are TRBV28 and TRBJ1-4; D is unclear. This CDR3 is built from 14 residues. With 2 bases removed from V and 4 bases from J, the gap between germline ends came to 8 bases. CDR1 MDHEN and CDR2 SYDVKM come from the germline V gene. CDR3: CASSLAGFNEKLFF. As DNA, the CDR3 is TGTGCCAGCAGTTTAGCGGGTTTTAATGAAAAACTGTTTTTT.

The rearrangement joins TRBV15 to TRBJ1-4, with D perhaps TRBD1 (5 bases). V gave up 5 bases and J gave up 8 bases, with 18 bases separating them. This CDR3 contains 15 residues. CDR1 is LNHNV, CDR2 YYDKDF, per germline (reference sequence). CDR3 bases: TGTGCCACCAGCGGGGTGGGGGGAAAGGGGGAAAAACTGTTTTTT. This translates into CATSGVGGKGEKLFF.

The chain joins TRBV9 to TRBJ2-7, with D uncertain. Per the germline V gene, CDR1 is SGDLS and CDR2 is YYNGEE. The length of the CDR3 is 15 residues. Trimming took off 0 bases at V and 0 bases at J, with 10 bases between the two ends. The CDR3 sequence is CASSVGAVRSYEQYF. The CDR3 DNA reads as TGTGCCAGCAGCGTAGGGGCAGTTCGCTCCTACGAGCAGTACTTC.

In its sample, this clone was seen once. The chain recombines TRBV3-1 (or the pseudogene TRBV3-2) with TRBJ1-2; TRBD1 might be the D (5 bases). CDR1 LGHDT and CDR2 YNNKEL come from the germline V gene (reference sequence). This CDR3 has 14 residues. V lost 0 bases to trimming and J lost 5 bases, with 10 bases between them. The CDR3 sequence is CASSQEGVKYGYTF. Written as DNA, the CDR3 is TGTGCCAGCAGCCAAGAAGGGGTTAAGTATGGCTACACCTTC.

V gene TRBV2 combines with J gene TRBJ1-1, with D possibly being TRBD1 (6 bases). There are 13 residues in the CDR3. Germline assignment: CDR1 SNHLY and CDR2 FYNNEI. Trimming removed 10 bases at V and 5 bases at J, with 17 bases between. CDR3 sequence: CAIKQGEGTEAFF. The CDR3 DNA is TGTGCCATCAAACAGGGAGAGGGGACTGAAGCTTTCTTT.

This chain joins TRBV18 and TRBJ2-1; D is perhaps TRBD2 (5 bases). Between the trimmed V and J ends, which lost 1 base and 0 bases, there was a span of 16 bases. The CDR3 spans 18 residues. CDR1 is KGHSH, CDR2 LQKENI, per germline. The CDR3 bases are TGTGCCAGCTCACCACGCTCTGAGCTAGCCCTCTCCTACAATGAGCAGTTCTTC. It encodes CASSPRSELALSYNEQFF.

The chain couples TRBV3-1 (or the pseudogene TRBV3-2) to TRBJ2-3; D is perhaps TRBD2 (5 bases). Trimming took 7 bases from V and 0 from J, leaving 20 bases between them. The CDR3 has 17 amino acids. CDR1 LGHDT and CDR2 YNNKEL come from the germline V gene (reference sequence). CDR3: CASNNQSPSRSTDTQYF. The CDR3 region has the DNA TGTGCCAGCAACAACCAAAGCCCTAGCCGAAGCACAGATACGCAGTATTTT.

About this clone itself: Other DNA sequences within the sample encode an identical CDR3. The chain employs TRBV6-5 and TRBJ1-1; no clear D gene. CDR1 and CDR2 (germline): MNHEY, SVGAGI. Between the trimmed V and J ends, which lost 0 bases and 3 bases, there was a span of 11 bases. The CDR3 contains 15 residues. The DNA for the CDR3 is TGTGCCAGCAGTTACTCCGGGGTCGGGTACACTGAAGCTTTCTTT. Translated: CASSYSGVGYTEAFF.

The gene calls are TRBV14 and TRBJ2-3; 10 positions agree with TRBD2. V lost 5 bases, J lost 5 bases, and 7 bases stayed unmatched. Germline V gene data show CDR1 as SGHDN and CDR2 as FVKESK. CDR3 size: 15 residues. The CDR3 DNA reads as TGTGCCAGCAGCACCTGGACTAGCGGTAGAGATACGCAGTATTTT. This translates into CASSTWTSGRDTQYF.

This sequence joins TRBV7-9 and TRBJ2-1, with TRBD2 identical over 11 bases. With V trimmed by 0 bases and J by 10 bases, 11 bases remained unmatched. This CDR3 spans 17 amino acids. CDR1 and CDR2 from the germline V gene are SEHNR and FQNEAQ (reference sequence). The CDR3 region has the DNA TGTGCCAGCAGCTTAGCATCGGAGCTAGCGGGAGGAGGGGAGCAGTTCTTC. It encodes CASSLASELAGGGEQFF.

This chain connects TRBV5-1 to TRBJ2-3, with D perhaps matching TRBD1 (5 bases). There are 15 residues in the CDR3. Germline CDR1 is SGHRS and CDR2 is YFSETQ. Trimming removed 1 base from V and 0 bases from J, with 9 bases in between. CDR3 loop: CASSLQGPSTDTQYF. The CDR3, as DNA: TGCGCCAGCAGCTTGCAGGGCCCTAGCACAGATACGCAGTATTTT. Based on the CDR3 plus reference TRBV5-1 and TRBJ2-3, the full variable domain is KAGVTQTPRYLIKTRGQQVTLSCSPISGHRSVSWYQQTPGQGLQFLFEYFSETQRNKGNFPGRFSGRQFSNSRSEMNVSTLELGDSALYLCASSLQGPSTDTQYFGPGTRLTVL.

This chain links TRBV30 with TRBJ2-2; 9 nucleotides line up with TRBD1. Germline V lookup: CDR1 GTSNPN, CDR2 SVGIG (reference sequence). With V trimmed by 2 bases and J by 5 bases, 6 bases remained unmatched. This CDR3 comprises 15 residues. The DNA for the CDR3 is TGTGCCTGGAGTTTACAGGGGGCGCGGACCGGGGAGCTGTTTTTT. Its translation is CAWSLQGARTGELFF. Combining the CDR3 with reference TRBV30 and TRBJ2-2 gives the whole variable domain SQTIHQWPATLVQPVGSPLSLECTVEGTSNPNLYWYRQAAGRGLQLLFYSVGIGQISSEVPQNLSASRPQDRQFILSSKKLLLSDSGFYLCAWSLQGARTGELFFGEGSRLTVL.

The V gene is TRBV19, the J gene TRBJ2-3; the D is unclear. CDR3 length: 15 amino acids. V gave up 9 bases and J gave up 5 bases, with 21 bases separating them. Germline V gene sequence: CDR1 LNHDA, CDR2 SQIVND (reference sequence). CDR3 DNA sequence: TGTGCCAGCGCTTTAGGCAGGCCCTTACAAGATACGCAGTATTTT. This gives the protein CASALGRPLQDTQYF.

The rearrangement links TRBV7-3 to TRBJ2-6; D unclear. The CDR3 is 15 residues long. V was pared by 6 bases and J by 0 bases, with 9 bases between. The germline CDR1 and CDR2 sequences are SGHTA and FQGTGA. CDR3 protein: CASSHTNSGANVLTF. DNA for the CDR3: TGTGCCAGCAGTCACACGAACTCTGGGGCCAACGTCCTGACTTTC.

The chain couples TRBV12-1 to TRBJ2-1; TRBD1, as called in the table, went unchecked against the DNA. TRBV12-1 is a recognized pseudogene. This CDR3 has 20 amino acids. CDR3 coding DNA: TGTGCCAGCAGCTTTTGGGAGACGAGATTCCCGGGACAGGGGCACAATGAGCAGTTCTTC. Its protein product is CASSFWETRFPGQGHNEQFF.

The V and J genes are TRBV18 and TRBJ2-6, with D possibly being TRBD2 (5 bases). The germline V and J ends were trimmed by 6 bases and 0 bases, with 9 bases remaining between them. Germline CDR1 reads KGHSH; CDR2 reads LQKENI. This CDR3 region has 15 residues. DNA for the CDR3: TGTGCCAGCTCCGAGGGTCACTCTGGGGCCAACGTCCTGACTTTC. It translates to CASSEGHSGANVLTF.

V usage is TRBV25-1 and J usage is TRBJ1-5, with 8 bases lining up with TRBD1. V lost 5 bases to trimming and J lost 2 bases; unmatched junction nucleotides: 5. Germline V gives CDR1 MGHDK, CDR2 SYGVNS. This CDR3 region has 15 residues. The CDR3 region is CASSRQGPGNQPQHF. In DNA, the CDR3 is TGTGCCAGCAGTCGACAGGGGCCGGGCAATCAGCCCCAGCATTTT.

J is TRBJ2-1 and V is TRBV3-1 (or the pseudogene TRBV3-2); D may be TRBD1 (6 bases). V lost 4 bases and J lost 4, with 17 bases in between. Looked up from germline, CDR1 is LGHDT and CDR2 is YNNKEL (reference sequence). This CDR3 comprises 16 residues. CDR3 coding DNA: TGTGCCAGCAGCCGCAGACAGGTCAGGGTTTACAATGAGCAGTTCTTC. Translated: CASSRRQVRVYNEQFF.

The chain links TRBV18 to TRBJ1-6, with D maybe TRBD1 (6 bases). The V end was cut by 1 base, the J end by 10 bases, with 17 bases between. The CDR3 loop spans 16 amino acids. Germline V gene sequence: CDR1 KGHSH, CDR2 LQKENI. The CDR3 spells CASSPRTGGAFSPLHF. The CDR3 nucleotides are TGTGCCAGCTCACCACGGACGGGGGGCGCTTTCTCACCCCTCCACTTT. Full variable domain (outside the CDR3, taken from reference TRBV18 and TRBJ1-6): NAGVMQNPRHLVRRRGQEARLRCSPMKGHSHVYWYRQLPEEGLKFMVYLQKENIIDESGMPKERFSAEFPKEGPSILRIQQVVRGDSAAYFCASSPRTGGAFSPLHFGNGTRLTVT.